These 20 T cell receptor beta chains came from one sample sequenced in a study of breast tumors, draining lymph nodes, adjacent tissues. The lymph nodes were axillary draining lymph nodes from breast cancer patients. TCRdb independently ran MiXCR on the multiplex PCR reads; one entry per CDR3 protein. The sample gives 250,000 or so distinct CDR3 sequences, 30% of which show up once; under 1.2% is in the top ten. Sequencing was carried out using axillary lymph node tissue. All receptors come from a female donor with breast cancer. Some clones in this sample may be carry-over from other donors' samples.

On this clonotype: With a much larger clone just one base away, this may be a read error. This chain uses TRBV6-1 with TRBJ2-7; D is possibly TRBD1 (6 bases). Germline lookup yields CDR1 MNHNS and CDR2 SASEGT. V dropped 8 bases and J dropped 4 bases, with 18 bases sitting between them. The CDR3 has 14 amino acids. In DNA form, the CDR3 reads TGTGCCAGCGCGCGACCCGGGACAAAATACGAGCAGTACTTC. Protein product: CASARPGTKYEQYF.

This clonotype was recorded at least ten times. V usage is TRBV4-2 and J usage is TRBJ2-2; the match to TRBD2 covers 7 bases. CDR1 and CDR2 (germline): LGHNA, YNFKEQ. The V and J ends lost 4 bases and 1 base, in that order; junction bases with no gene match: 0. The CDR3 extends over 14 amino acids. The CDR3 DNA follows: TGTGCCAGCAGCCGGGGGGGGAACACCGGGGAGCTGTTTTTT. The encoded protein is CASSRGGNTGELFF.

Regarding this clonotype: A much larger clone lies a single base off, so this may be a read error. V gene TRBV11-3 combines with J gene TRBJ2-7; 9 nucleotides match TRBD2. The J call is in doubt because the DNA end fits TRBJ2-1 better. Germline CDR1 is SGHNT and CDR2 is YENEEA. This CDR3 is built from 15 residues. This chain's CDR3 is CASSLILAGRNEQFF. The CDR3 region has the DNA TGTGCCAGCAGCTTAATACTAGCGGGCCGAAATGAGCAGTTCTTC.

The chain recombines TRBV14 with TRBJ2-5, with 10 bases identical to TRBD2. CDR3 length: 14 amino acids. From germline, CDR1 is SGHDN and CDR2 FVKESK. The V and J ends lost 6 bases and 2 bases, in that order; junction bases with no gene match: 3. The CDR3 region is CASRTSGSQETQYF. Written as DNA, the CDR3 is TGTGCCAGCAGGACTAGCGGGTCGCAAGAGACCCAGTACTTC.

The chain is built from TRBV10-3 and TRBJ2-1; 16 bases line up with TRBD2. J was trimmed by 1 base and V by 6 bases; bases with no gene match: 6. This CDR3 is built from 18 residues. Germline lookup yields CDR1 ENHRY and CDR2 SYGVKD. The CDR3 loop is CAIRDGTSGRGSYNEQFF. In DNA, the CDR3 is TGTGCCATCAGAGATGGGACTAGCGGGAGGGGATCCTACAATGAGCAGTTCTTC.

This clonotype was counted ten times or more. The chain is built from TRBV7-9 and TRBJ1-4; no clear D. This CDR3 is 15 amino acids long. V lost 0 bases to trimming and J lost 5 bases, with 10 bases between them. Germline V gene sequence: CDR1 SEHNR, CDR2 FQNEAQ (reference sequence). This CDR3 reads CASSLAGSGNEKLFF. In DNA form, the CDR3 reads TGTGCCAGCAGCTTAGCGGGTTCGGGCAATGAAAAACTGTTTTTT.

The chain employs TRBV12-3 or TRBV12-4 and TRBJ2-3; D not certain. This CDR3 is built from 16 residues. V lost 2 bases, J lost 7 bases, and 19 bases lay in between. The CDR3 region has the DNA TGTGCCAGCAGTTTACCCGGGCGCCTCGATACAAATACGCAGTATTTT. It codes for CASSLPGRLDTNTQYF.

The V and J genes are TRBV19 and TRBJ2-3; D gene ambiguous. The ends were cut back, 3 bases at V and 3 bases at J, with 16 bases in the middle. This CDR3 spans 16 amino acids. Per germline, CDR1 LNHDA and CDR2 SQIVND (reference sequence). In nucleotides, the CDR3 is TGTGCCAGTAGTATTGGTGGGGTTGGTGGAACAGATACGCAGTATTTT. It yields the protein CASSIGGVGGTDTQYF.

This clonotype was found many times. V usage is TRBV5-8 and J usage is TRBJ1-2; D is possibly TRBD1 (6 bases). V was pared by 1 base and J by 3 bases, with 13 bases between. CDR1 is SGHTS and CDR2 is YDEGEE in the germline V gene. The CDR3 runs to 15 residues. CDR3: CASSLNRAQDYGYTF. The CDR3 DNA sequence: TGTGCCAGCAGCTTGAACAGGGCACAAGACTATGGCTACACCTTC.

In this sample, this clonotype turned up many times. The chain employs TRBV5-4 and TRBJ1-3; TRBD1 is a possible D gene (5 bases). Germline CDR1 SGHNT, CDR2 YYREEE (reference sequence). V dropped 4 bases and J dropped 0 bases, with 11 bases sitting between them. The CDR3 has 15 amino acids. CDR3 sequence reads: CASSPQGVSGNTIYF. The DNA for the CDR3 is TGTGCCAGCAGCCCCCAGGGAGTCTCTGGAAACACCATATATTTT.

The V and J genes are TRBV18 and TRBJ2-7, with D possibly being TRBD1 or TRBD2 (6 bases each). V dropped 2 bases and J dropped 3 bases, with 11 bases sitting between them. The CDR3 is 14 amino acids. In germline, CDR1 is KGHSH, CDR2 LQKENI. CDR3 in DNA: TGTGCCAGCTCACCATGGGGGGCCCACTACGAGCAGTACTTC. As protein: CASSPWGAHYEQYF. Variable domain in full (rest from reference TRBV18 and TRBJ2-7): NAGVMQNPRHLVRRRGQEARLRCSPMKGHSHVYWYRQLPEEGLKFMVYLQKENIIDESGMPKERFSAEFPKEGPSILRIQQVVRGDSAAYFCASSPWGAHYEQYFGPGTRLTVT.

This clonotype was counted ten times or more. The chain links TRBV2 to TRBJ2-2; TRBD2 matches at 11 bases. This CDR3 region has 15 residues. V gave up 6 bases and J gave up 3 bases; unmatched junction bases: 3. Germline CDR1 reads SNHLY; CDR2 reads FYNNEI. The chain's CDR3 is CASRATSGDTGELFF. CDR3 coding DNA: TGTGCCAGCAGGGCGACTAGCGGGGACACCGGGGAGCTGTTTTTT. Together with reference TRBV2 and TRBJ2-2, the CDR3 gives the full variable domain: EPEVTQTPSHQVTQMGQEVILRCVPISNHLYFYWYRQILGQKVEFLVSFYNNEISEKSEIFDDQFSVERPDGSNFTLKIRSTKLEDSAMYFCASRATSGDTGELFFGEGSRLTVL.

V and J are TRBV6-4 and TRBJ2-7; TRBD1 matches at 10 bases. The CDR3 has 18 residues. Germline CDR1 and CDR2: MRHNA and SNTAGT. The junction had 16 bases not matched to a gene; V was cut back by 5 bases and J by 3 bases. The DNA of the CDR3 is TGTGCCAGCAGTCCTGGGACAGGGGTGATCTCGGGAAACTACGAGCAGTACTTC. Amino acids: CASSPGTGVISGNYEQYF.

This clonotype was detected ten times or more. The chain combines TRBV4-2 with TRBJ1-5; the D gene is possibly TRBD1 (5 bases). This CDR3 is 15 amino acids long. The V and J ends lost 0 bases and 2 bases respectively, with 8 bases between them. In germline, CDR1 is LGHNA, CDR2 YNFKEQ. CDR3 bases: TGTGCCAGCAGCCAAGATCCCAGGGGCAATCAGCCCCAGCATTTT. It codes for CASSQDPRGNQPQHF.

This clonotype was detected only a few times. A much larger clonotype is one base distant, so this may be a read error. This likely comes from a read error, as the CDR3 has no conserved phenylalanine or tryptophan at its end. The chain couples TRBV7-8 to TRBJ2-5; maybe TRBD1 (5 bases). The germline V gene encodes CDR1 SGHVS and CDR2 FQNEAQ. The CDR3 runs to 14 residues. Trimming removed 5 bases at V and 5 bases at J, with 15 bases between. The chain's CDR3 is CASSEQGVRETQYL. The CDR3 nucleotides are TGTGCCAGCAGCGAGCAAGGGGTCAGGGAGACCCAGTACCTC.

This clonotype was found many times. The rearrangement joins TRBV11-3 to TRBJ2-3; D gene unclear. This CDR3 region has 16 residues. Per the germline V gene, CDR1 is SGHNT and CDR2 is YENEEA. The germline V and J ends were trimmed by 5 bases and 1 base, with 16 bases remaining between them. The CDR3 region has the DNA TGTGCCAGCAGCCCCTCTCCGGTATGGCGCACAGATACGCAGTATTTT. Amino acids: CASSPSPVWRTDTQYF.

In the case of this clonotype: A much bigger clone sits one base away, suggesting this may be a read error. The chain uses TRBV20-1 and TRBJ2-3; 16 positions match TRBD2. CDR1 is DFQATT, CDR2 SNEGSKA, per germline (reference sequence). This CDR3 region has 17 residues. The ends lost 6 bases at V and 0 bases at J; junction bases unmatched: 6. DNA of the CDR3: TGCAGTGCACCGGGACTAGCGGGAGGGCCAAGCACAGATACGCAGTATTTT. It specifies CSAPGLAGGPSTDTQYF.

On this clonotype itself: A much larger clone lies one base from this, so it may be a read error. CDR3 sequence (DNA): TGTGCCAGCAGCCTACGACAGCTCGGCACCATATATTTT. Its protein is CASSLRQLGTIYF. The V gene is TRBV11-3, the J gene TRBJ1-3, with D tentatively TRBD1 (5 bases). The CDR3 is 13 residues long. Germline-derived CDR1 and CDR2 are SGHNT and YENEEA. V was trimmed by 5 bases and J by 9 bases, leaving 14 bases between them.

Concerning this clonotype itself: The conserved final phenylalanine or tryptophan is absent from the CDR3, which likely points to a read error. The chain couples TRBV20-1 to TRBJ2-7; no definite D call. The CDR3 contains 11 residues. Trimming shortened V by 4 bases and J by 6 bases, and 10 bases separated the two germline ends. The V gene's germline CDR1 is DFQATT and CDR2 SNEGSKA (reference sequence). Written as DNA, the CDR3 is TGCAGTGCTAACTTGGGCGGCGAGCAGTACTAC. It codes for CSANLGGEQYY.

This chain uses TRBV25-1 with TRBJ2-1; 13 bases fit TRBD2. The CDR3 is 15 residues long. J gave up 6 bases and V 5 bases, and 4 bases lay outside the gene matches. Looked up from germline, CDR1 is MGHDK and CDR2 is SYGVNS. CDR3 DNA: TGTGCCAGCAGTCCGGGGACTAGCGGGATCAATGAGCAGTTCTTC. Its translation is CASSPGTSGINEQFF.